The 8 T cell receptor beta chains given below trace back to one sample, sequenced in a study of Ad26.COV2.S vaccination and SARS-CoV-2 variants. Treatment given: about 20 received Ad26.COV2.S at low or high dose, single or two shots; several received placebo; per-sample allocation not given. Sampling took place 63 days after the first vaccine or placebo injection. TCRdb's table, derived via immunoSEQ multiplex PCR, lists solely in-frame clones and lacks some. Found here are about 680,000 clones, roughly 90% of them singletons; the top ten hold over 1.3%. Specimen: peripheral blood, collected in a trial of Ad26.COV2.S vaccine versus placebo. These receptors all stem from a person between 18 and 59 years old who received the Ad26.COV2.S COVID-19 vaccine or a placebo.

The CDR3: CAWSARLGNTGELFF. In DNA form, the CDR3 reads TGTGCCTGGAGTGCCAGACTAGGGAACACCGGGGAGCTGTTTTTT. This rearrangement joins TRBV30 to TRBJ2-2, with D possibly matching TRBD2 (6 bases). V dropped 1 base and J dropped 1 base, with 10 bases sitting between them. Looked up from germline, CDR1 is GTSNPN and CDR2 is SVGIG (reference sequence). CDR3 length: 15 amino acids.

The chain is built from TRBV11-1 and TRBJ2-5, with 8 bases aligning to TRBD1. This CDR3 is built from 15 residues. CDR1 is SGHAT and CDR2 is FQDESV in the germline V gene (reference sequence). V lost 4 bases to trimming and J lost 2 bases; unmatched junction nucleotides: 6. The DNA of the CDR3 is TGTGCCAGCAGCTACGGACAGGGCCTTCAAGAGACCCAGTACTTC. This sequence encodes CASSYGQGLQETQYF.

The chain is built from TRBV3-1 (or the pseudogene TRBV3-2) and TRBJ1-4; the D is unclear. CDR1 is LGHDT, CDR2 YNNKEL, per germline (reference sequence). The CDR3 is 12 residues long. V shed 7 bases and J shed 5 bases, with 8 bases lying between them. CDR3 DNA sequence: TGTGCCAGCACGCAGCCGAATGAAAAACTGTTTTTT. The encoded protein is CASTQPNEKLFF.

The chain links TRBV6-2 or TRBV6-3 to TRBJ1-2; D ambiguous. Germline V CDR1 and CDR2: MNHEY, SVGEGT. The CDR3 contains 13 residues. Trimming took off 5 bases at V and 0 bases at J, with 7 bases between the two ends. This CDR3 is CASSRDANYGYTF. CDR3 DNA sequence: TGTGCCAGCAGTCGCGATGCTAACTATGGCTACACCTTC.

This clone showed up just once. The rearrangement links TRBV9 to TRBJ2-7; 7 bases map to TRBD1. Germline V gives CDR1 SGDLS, CDR2 YYNGEE. The trim removed 0 bases at V and 1 base at J, leaving 4 bases unmatched. The CDR3 runs to 15 residues. CDR3 bases: TGTGCCAGCAGCGTAGGGGCAGGGGGTTCCTACGAGCAGTACTTC. Translated, it gives CASSVGAGGSYEQYF.

This chain links TRBV30 with TRBJ1-5; maybe TRBD1 (6 bases). There are 15 residues in the CDR3. V was clipped by 2 bases and J by 7 bases, with 18 bases between them. Germline V gene lookup returns CDR1 GTSNPN and CDR2 SVGIG (reference sequence). The CDR3 DNA follows: TGTGCCTGGAGTCCTAATGGGGGGGGCGGGCAGCCCCAGCATTTT. It encodes CAWSPNGGGGQPQHF.

The rearrangement links TRBV27 to TRBJ2-1, with 10 bases fitting TRBD2. The CDR3 is 16 residues long. Losses at the gene ends were 6 bases for V and 7 bases for J; bases not matched to a gene: 12. The germline CDR1 and CDR2 sequences are MNHEY and SMNVEV (reference sequence). The CDR3 region is CASSRLSGGAENEQFF. The DNA of the CDR3 is TGTGCCAGCAGCCGATTAAGCGGGGGGGCCGAGAATGAGCAGTTCTTC.

The chain is built from TRBV7-3 and TRBJ2-1; no firm D call. Trimming removed 5 bases from V and 7 bases from J, with 12 bases in between. The V gene's germline CDR1 is SGHTA and CDR2 FQGTGA. CDR3 length: 13 amino acids. CDR3 sequence: CASSPNWGNEQFF. CDR3 DNA sequence: TGTGCCAGCAGCCCTAATTGGGGTAATGAGCAGTTCTTC. Looking up the rest from reference TRBV7-3 and TRBJ2-1 gives the full variable domain: GAGVSQTPSNKVTEKGKYVELRCDPISGHTALYWYRQSLGQGPEFLIYFQGTGAADDSGLPNDRFFAVRPEGSVSTLKIQRTERGDSAVYLCASSPNWGNEQFFGPGTRLTVL.